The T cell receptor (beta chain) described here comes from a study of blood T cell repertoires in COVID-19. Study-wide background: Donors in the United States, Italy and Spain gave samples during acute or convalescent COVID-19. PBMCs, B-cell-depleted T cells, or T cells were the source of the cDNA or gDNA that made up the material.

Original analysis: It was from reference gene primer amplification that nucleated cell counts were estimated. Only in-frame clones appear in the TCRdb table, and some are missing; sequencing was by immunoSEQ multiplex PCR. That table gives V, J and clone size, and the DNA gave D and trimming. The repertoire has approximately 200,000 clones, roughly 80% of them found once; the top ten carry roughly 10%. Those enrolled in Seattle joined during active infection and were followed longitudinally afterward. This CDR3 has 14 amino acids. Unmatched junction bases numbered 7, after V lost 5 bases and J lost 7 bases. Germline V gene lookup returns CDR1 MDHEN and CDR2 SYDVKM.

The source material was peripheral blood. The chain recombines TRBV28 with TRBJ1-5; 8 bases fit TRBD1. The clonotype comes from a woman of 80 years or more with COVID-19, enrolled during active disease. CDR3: CASSAGQGYQPQHF. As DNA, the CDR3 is TGTGCCAGCAGTGCAGGACAGGGATACCAGCCCCAGCATTTT.